This T cell receptor beta chain was recorded in a study of T cells in Graves' hyperthyroidism and ophthalmopathy. In this sample, this clonotype turned up a few times. This CDR3 comprises 18 residues. CDR1 is MNHEY, CDR2 SVGAGI, per germline. V was cut by 6 bases and J by 6 bases, with 26 bases left in between. Authors of the study amplified TCR beta CDR3 regions from RNA transcripts. The TCR CDR3 first-round RT-PCR relied on the HTBI primer set. TCRdb recomputed calls from the multiplex PCR reads with MiXCR, one row per CDR3 protein. The sample has 540,000 or so distinct CDR3 sequences, more than 45% seen once.

The chain links TRBV6-5 to TRBJ2-2, with a tentative D call TRBD1 (5 bases). This TCR derives from an adult woman with Graves' disease, either hyperthyroidism or ophthalmopathy (not recorded which). Input material: peripheral blood or thyroid tissue (not recorded which). This CDR3 is CASSARTTEYNSPGELFF. The CDR3 DNA sequence: TGTGCCAGCAGCGCAAGGACAACCGAATATAACTCACCCGGGGAGCTGTTTTTT.